These 21 T cell receptor beta chains share one sample of origin, sequenced in a study of human T cells and chemical hapten exposure. TCRdb itself ran the RACE reads through MiXCR, one entry per CDR3 protein. The data contain tens of thousands of distinct CDR3 sequences, 11% of them singletons. Sample time point: patch test 3, about 24 weeks after DPC sensitization. Documented treatment: therapeutic diphenylcyclopropenone sensitization with weekly scalp DPC. Sequenced material: whole blood, taken in connection with sensitization to the hapten diphenylcyclopropenone (DPC). Receptors were obtained from a woman in her fifties or sixties with alopecia areata. Some clones in this sample may be carry-over from other donors' samples.

The chain uses TRBV12-3 or TRBV12-4 and TRBJ1-1; D remains ambiguous. This CDR3 is 11 amino acids long. V was clipped by 2 bases and J by 6 bases, with 4 bases between them. Here the CDR3 reads CASSLQSEAFF. Here the CDR3 DNA reads TGTGCCAGCAGTTTACAGTCTGAAGCTTTCTTT.

The gene calls are TRBV3-1 and TRBJ1-2, with unresolved D. Trimming took 1 base from V and 1 from J, leaving 4 bases between them. This CDR3 has 13 residues. The V gene's germline CDR1 is LGHDT and CDR2 YNNKEL (reference sequence). In DNA, the CDR3 is TGTGCCAGCAGCCAAGGCCTTAACTATGGCTACACCTTC. Its protein product is CASSQGLNYGYTF.

This clonotype showed up many times. The rearrangement uses TRBV30 and TRBJ1-5; 9 bases are shared with TRBD1. The trim removed 1 base at V and 9 bases at J, leaving 7 bases unmatched. CDR3 length: 14 amino acids. CDR1 and CDR2 (germline): GTSNPN, SVGIG (reference sequence). The CDR3 DNA follows: TGTGCCTGGAGTGGTCCGGGACAGGGAGGGCCCCAGCATTTT. It codes for CAWSGPGQGGPQHF.

The table lists this clonotype with many counts. The junction does not match germline at one end; this may be a read error. The chain has TRBV9 and TRBJ1-4; D may be TRBD1 (6 bases). CDR3 length: 15 residues. CDR1 is SGDLS and CDR2 is YYNGEE in the germline V gene. CDR3 sequence (DNA): TGTGCCAGCAGCGCCGCGGCAGGGGCTAACGAAAAACTGTTTTTT. It codes for CASSAAAGANEKLFF.

This clonotype showed up just a few times. This chain links TRBV11-2 with TRBJ2-3; D assignment may be TRBD1 or TRBD2 (6 bases each). Trimming took 4 bases from V and 6 from J, leaving 20 bases between them. Germline lookup yields CDR1 SGHAT and CDR2 FQNNGV. This CDR3 is built from 16 residues. The CDR3 spells CASSSLGGTPQDTQYF. Here the CDR3 DNA reads TGTGCCAGCAGCTCTTTAGGGGGGACGCCGCAGGATACGCAGTATTTT.

The chain carries TRBV28 and TRBJ2-5; no clear D. Germline V lookup: CDR1 MDHEN, CDR2 SYDVKM. The CDR3 is 12 amino acids. V gave up 6 bases and J gave up 5 bases, with 10 bases separating them. The DNA of the CDR3 is TGTGCCAGCAGGCATAGTCTCGAGACCCAGTACTTC. Translated, it gives CASRHSLETQYF.

This clonotype was seen a handful of times. The V and J genes are TRBV7-3 and TRBJ2-2; D is perhaps TRBD1 (6 bases). The CDR3 runs to 14 residues. V gave up 5 bases and J gave up 3 bases, with 10 bases separating them. In germline, CDR1 is SGHTA, CDR2 FQGTGA. CDR3 bases: TGTGCCAGCAGCGTTCGACAGGACACCGGGGAGCTGTTTTTT. Translation: CASSVRQDTGELFF.

This clonotype was recorded many times. The DNA for the CDR3 is TGTGCCAGCAGTGACGGGGACAGGGCGCGGTACCAAGAGACCCAGTACTTC. This encodes CASSDGDRARYQETQYF. The chain employs TRBV2 and TRBJ2-5; 9 nucleotides match TRBD1. CDR1 SNHLY and CDR2 FYNNEI come from the germline V gene. This CDR3 has 17 residues. The V and J ends lost 3 bases and 0 bases, in that order; junction bases with no gene match: 8. Together with reference TRBV2 and TRBJ2-5, the CDR3 gives the full variable domain: EPEVTQTPSHQVTQMGQEVILRCVPISNHLYFYWYRQILGQKVEFLVSFYNNEISEKSEIFDDQFSVERPDGSNFTLKIRSTKLEDSAMYFCASSDGDRARYQETQYFGPGTRLLVL.

This clonotype was seen ten or more times. The chain is built from TRBV7-6 and TRBJ2-3; 10 bases agree with TRBD2. CDR1 is SGHVS, CDR2 FNYEAQ, per germline. This CDR3 has 15 residues. Germline trimming cut 5 bases from V and 10 bases from J; bases unmatched to any gene: 12. CDR3 protein: CASSPGLAEGRPQYF. The CDR3 nucleotides are TGTGCCAGCAGCCCAGGACTAGCGGAGGGGCGGCCGCAGTATTTT.

In this sample, this clonotype turned up many times. The DNA of the CDR3 is TGTGCCAGCAGTGATAGCGGCGCTGGAAGGGAGCAGTACTTC. Its translation is CASSDSGAGREQYF. The chain employs TRBV2 and TRBJ2-7; D might be TRBD2 (6 bases). The CDR3 covers 14 residues. Trimming pared 3 bases from V and 7 bases from J, leaving 16 bases between. The germline CDR1 and CDR2 sequences are SNHLY and FYNNEI.

This clonotype was detected ten times or more. CDR3 DNA sequence: TGTGCCAGCAGGTTGCTGGGGGAGACCCAGTACTTC. This translates into CASRLLGETQYF. The rearrangement links TRBV7-9 to TRBJ2-5, with D hard to call. The CDR3 covers 12 residues. V shed 6 bases and J shed 5 bases, with 10 bases lying between them. CDR1 and CDR2 (germline): SEHNR, FQNEAQ (reference sequence). Full variable domain (remainder filled in from reference TRBV7-9 and TRBJ2-5): DTGVSQNPRHKITKRGQNVTFRCDPISEHNRLYWYRQTLGQGPEFLTYFQNEAQLEKSRLLSDRFSAERPKGSFSTLEIQRTEQGDSAMYLCASRLLGETQYFGPGTRLLVL.

This clonotype was counted ten times or more. The CDR3 DNA is TGCGCCAGCAGTGACGGCGGGAGCGATGAGACCCAGTACTTC. This sequence encodes CASSDGGSDETQYF. The chain employs TRBV10-1 and TRBJ2-5; 7 positions agree with TRBD2. The germline V gene has CDR1 WNHNN and CDR2 SYGVQD (reference sequence). This CDR3 is built from 14 residues. V gave up 3 bases and J gave up 5 bases; unmatched junction bases: 6.

Many counts were recorded for this clonotype. The chain couples TRBV7-2 to TRBJ1-3; D possibly corresponds to TRBD1 (5 bases). Trimming pared 5 bases from V and 0 bases from J, leaving 11 bases between. Germline CDR1 reads SGHTA; CDR2 reads FQGNSA. The CDR3 consists of 15 residues. In nucleotides, the CDR3 is TGTGCCAGCAGCCCGTCAGGGACCTCTGGAAACACCATATATTTT. Protein sequence: CASSPSGTSGNTIYF.

The table lists this clonotype with many counts. V gene TRBV5-8 combines with J gene TRBJ2-1, with 10 bases identical to TRBD2. CDR1 and CDR2 from the germline V gene are SGHTS and YDEGEE. V was pared by 3 bases and J by 6 bases, with 6 bases of the junction left unmatched. This CDR3 has 15 residues. The CDR3 is CASSSGSGRANEQFF. In DNA, the CDR3 is TGTGCCAGCAGCTCCGGAAGCGGGAGGGCCAATGAGCAGTTCTTC.

This clonotype was recorded at least ten times. V and J are TRBV18 and TRBJ2-2, with no clear D. CDR1 and CDR2 from the germline V gene are KGHSH and LQKENI. Trimming took 2 bases from V and 1 from J, leaving 5 bases between them. There are 14 residues in the CDR3. The CDR3 reads CASSPLGNTGELFF. CDR3 sequence (DNA): TGTGCCAGCTCACCATTAGGGAACACCGGGGAGCTGTTTTTT.

This clonotype was found many times. The chain is built from TRBV7-9 and TRBJ2-4; maybe TRBD1 (5 bases). The CDR3 has 14 residues. CDR1 SEHNR and CDR2 FQNEAQ come from the germline V gene (reference sequence). V lost 5 bases and J lost 4, with 12 bases in between. In DNA, the CDR3 is TGTGCCAGCAGCCCAGACAGTATGAAAAACATTCAGTACTTC. It specifies CASSPDSMKNIQYF.

The sample holds many counts of this clonotype. The genes are TRBV29-1 and TRBJ2-7, with D possibly matching TRBD2 (6 bases). This CDR3 has 13 residues. CDR1 is SQVTM and CDR2 is ANQGSEA in the germline V gene. V was trimmed by 1 base and J by 4 bases, leaving 11 bases between them. CDR3 loop: CSVEGGGVYEQYF. In nucleotides, the CDR3 is TGCAGCGTTGAAGGGGGAGGTGTTTACGAGCAGTACTTC.

The chain combines TRBV20-1 with TRBJ2-7; TRBD1 might be the D (6 bases). Trimming took 6 bases from V and 1 from J, leaving 16 bases between them. The CDR3 is 14 residues long. Germline CDR1 and CDR2: DFQATT and SNEGSKA (reference sequence). The CDR3 region has the DNA TGCAGTGCCCCAGGCCCGAGGGGGTCCTACGAGCAGTACTTC. This gives the protein CSAPGPRGSYEQYF.

This clonotype was found a few times. CDR3 region: CASSNRDRDYEQYF. As DNA, the CDR3 is TGTGCCAGCAGTAACCGGGACAGAGACTACGAGCAGTACTTC. The chain has TRBV28 and TRBJ2-7; 7 nucleotides match TRBD1. The ends lost 5 bases at V and 3 bases at J; junction bases unmatched: 7. Germline loops: CDR1 MDHEN, CDR2 SYDVKM. The CDR3 has 14 amino acids.

The rearrangement uses TRBV28 and TRBJ1-4; no clear D. Trimming took off 6 bases at V and 11 bases at J, with 13 bases between the two ends. The CDR3 sequence is 12 residues long. Per germline, CDR1 MDHEN and CDR2 SYDVKM. The DNA for the CDR3 is TGTGCCAGCAGGACATCGGGTGTGAAACTGTTTTTT. Translating it yields CASRTSGVKLFF.

The gene calls are TRBV7-9 and TRBJ2-1; 16 nucleotides line up with TRBD2. CDR1 is SEHNR, CDR2 FQNEAQ, per germline (reference sequence). After removal of 6 bases from V and 3 bases from J, the junction contained 11 bases not matched to a gene. This CDR3 comprises 19 residues. As DNA, the CDR3 is TGTGCCAGCAGGGGGACTAGCGGGAGGGCCTTCGGCCTCTACAATGAGCAGTTCTTC. It yields the protein CASRGTSGRAFGLYNEQFF.